This T cell receptor beta chain was captured in a study of somatic mutations in cytotoxic T cells in rheumatoid arthritis. In the original workflow: Patient CD8+ clones bigger than 1% seldom lined up with published virus-specific TCRB sequences. Sequencing was performed with immunoSEQ multiplex PCR; in TCRdb, only in-frame clones are kept and a portion is missing. V, J and clone size were drawn from that table, and D and trimming were deduced from the DNA. The sample has roughly 30,000 clones, 80% to 85% seen once. Trimming left V 1 base short and J 11 bases short, with 8 bases between. The germline gives CDR1 LNHDA, CDR2 SQIVND (reference sequence). This CDR3 has 11 residues.

This receptor was identified in an adult with rheumatoid arthritis. Source material: CD8+ T cells sorted from blood. This chain joins TRBV19 and TRBJ1-2; D gene ambiguous. CDR3 sequence reads: CASSIGEEYTF. The CDR3 nucleotides are TGTGCCAGTAGTATAGGAGAGGAGTACACCTTC. Full variable domain (remainder filled in from reference TRBV19 and TRBJ1-2): DGGITQSPKYLFRKEGQNVTLSCEQNLNHDAMYWYRQDPGQGLRLIYYSQIVNDFQKGDIAEGYSVSREKKESFPLTVTSAQKNPTAFYLCASSIGEEYTFGSGTRLTVV.